This paragraph covers one T cell receptor (beta chain) sequence. The primer mix had 60 Vbeta and 13 Jbeta primers. Produced via immunoSEQ multiplex PCR; TCRdb's table is partial and in-frame only. The sample yields about 170,000 clones, of which the top ten take up 1.3%. This CDR3 contains 17 residues. V dropped 2 bases and J dropped 4; count of bases not matched to a gene: 10. CDR1 is MNHEY, CDR2 SMNVEV, per germline (reference sequence). The sample is drawn from a study of cytomegalovirus exposure and HLA in healthy donors. This chain joins TRBV27 and TRBJ2-1; 8 positions agree with TRBD1. The sequenced sample consisted of PBMCs. The receptor was isolated from a woman aged 60 to 75 in good health and CMV-seronegative. The CDR3 region has the DNA TGTGCCAGCAGTTTACTAGGAGGACAGGGACCTTACAATGAGCAGTTCTTC. Translating gives CASSLLGGQGPYNEQFF.